What follows are 3 T cell receptor beta chains derived from one specimen sequenced in a study of T cell responses to AZD1222 COVID-19 vaccine. Profiling relied on immunoSEQ multiplex PCR, and the TCRdb table lists in-frame clones only, not all of them. The table lists roughly 120,000 clones, about 85% of them singletons. Sequencing was performed on peripheral blood, taken 28 days after the second AZD1222 dose. Source of these receptors: an adult who received the AZD1222 COVID-19 vaccine.

The rearrangement joins TRBV2 to TRBJ2-5; possible D gene TRBD2, 6 bases. There are 13 residues in the CDR3. Germline CDR1 is SNHLY and CDR2 is FYNNEI. Trimming stripped 10 bases from V and 2 bases from J, with 14 bases between. The CDR3 region is CATAGLEQETQYF. CDR3 nucleotides: TGTGCCACCGCGGGACTGGAGCAAGAGACCCAGTACTTC.

This clone occurred once. V usage is TRBV3-1 (or the pseudogene TRBV3-2) and J usage is TRBJ2-2; D is perhaps TRBD2 (6 bases). Germline V gene lookup returns CDR1 LGHDT and CDR2 YNNKEL (reference sequence). CDR3 size: 15 residues. Trimming left V 6 bases short and J 2 bases short, with 13 bases between. The CDR3 loop reads CASSPRDFNTGELFF. The CDR3 region has the DNA TGTGCCAGCAGTCCCCGGGACTTTAACACCGGGGAGCTGTTTTTT.

This clone has only one observation. The chain employs TRBV7-2 and TRBJ1-1; no clear D. V was clipped by 4 bases and J by 4 bases, with 13 bases between them. CDR3 length equals 14 residues. In germline, CDR1 is SGHTA, CDR2 FQGNSA. CDR3 in amino acids: CASSYRREATEAFF. CDR3 sequence (DNA): TGTGCCAGCAGCTATCGAAGGGAGGCCACTGAAGCTTTCTTT.